Listed here is a single T cell receptor beta chain. This sample includes further DNA sequences coding for the same CDR3. The CDR3 spans 11 residues. V was trimmed by 8 bases and J by 7 bases, leaving 12 bases between them. Germline loops: CDR1 MDHEN, CDR2 SYDVKM. Per sorted-subset replicate PCR, input was approximately 0.2 ug DNA, representing tens of thousands of T cell genomes. In the original processing: Without quality scores, immunoSEQ junctional reads could not be filtered like full-length reads. Only in-frame clones appear in the TCRdb table, and some are missing; sequencing was by immunoSEQ multiplex PCR. The DNA gave D and trimming, while V, J and clone size come from that table. The table lists about 2.1 million clones, 85% to 95% of them singletons. This record belongs to a study of shared clonotypes between healthy human individuals. CD45RO negativity and positive selection for CCR7 defined naive CD8 cells, a population that excluded terminally differentiated effector memory CD45RA+ cells.

The source material was naive CD8+ T cells from PBMCs. The source is a young man in good health. Some clones in this sample may be carry-over from other donors' samples. The rearrangement links TRBV28 to TRBJ2-7; no reliable D call. For the CDR3, the DNA is TGTGCCAGCTCTTTCTCGTGGGAGCAGTACTTC. It translates to CASSFSWEQYF.